The 18 T cell receptor beta chains below come from one sample, sequenced in a study of cytomegalovirus exposure and HLA in healthy donors. The PCR ran on 60 Vbeta and 13 Jbeta primers. Generated by immunoSEQ multiplex PCR, the TCRdb table keeps only in-frame clones and is missing some. The sample data list 150,000 to 200,000 clones. Source material: PBMCs. Source of these receptors: a man aged 25 to 40 in good health and CMV-seronegative.

This chain connects TRBV4-1 to TRBJ1-3; TRBD1 aligns across 8 bases. The CDR3 is 15 residues long. Germline CDR1 MGHRA, CDR2 YSYEKL. V trimming: 6 bases; J trimming: 2 bases; junction bases outside the gene matches: 6. The CDR3 spells CASSSVRGPGNTIYF. The CDR3 bases are TGCGCCAGCAGTTCGGTCAGGGGGCCTGGAAACACCATATATTTT.

The V gene is TRBV4-1, the J gene TRBJ1-4; D possibly corresponds to TRBD1 (5 bases). Germline V gives CDR1 MGHRA, CDR2 YSYEKL. The CDR3 consists of 16 residues. Trimming stripped 1 base from V and 0 bases from J, with 9 bases between. The CDR3 protein is CASSQATGSTNEKLFF. CDR3 sequence (DNA): TGCGCCAGCAGCCAAGCTACAGGCTCAACTAATGAAAAACTGTTTTTT.

The V call is TRBV9, the J call TRBJ2-3; D remains ambiguous. Germline CDR1 and CDR2: SGDLS and YYNGEE. CDR3 size: 12 residues. Trimming left V 2 bases short and J 5 bases short, with 6 bases between. For the CDR3, the DNA is TGTGCCAGCAGCGTTGACAAAGATACGCAGTATTTT. Translating it yields CASSVDKDTQYF.

This chain uses TRBV5-4 with TRBJ1-2; TRBD1 matches 10 bases. V was pared by 1 base and J by 6 bases, with 6 bases of the junction left unmatched. CDR1 and CDR2 (germline): SGHNT, YYREEE (reference sequence). The CDR3 loop spans 15 amino acids. The CDR3 DNA is TGTGCCAGCAGCTTGTGGACAGGGGGAAAGAATGGCTACACCTTC. Translated: CASSLWTGGKNGYTF.

The chain links TRBV25-1 to TRBJ2-3, with 7 bases that match TRBD2. Trimming took 5 bases from V and 3 from J; bases not matched to a gene: 8. Germline assignment: CDR1 MGHDK and CDR2 SYGVNS. CDR3 length equals 15 residues. For the CDR3, the DNA is TGTGCCAGCAGTCGGCTAGCGGAGAATACAGATACGCAGTATTTT. It is translated as CASSRLAENTDTQYF.

The genes are TRBV5-1 and TRBJ2-7, with 8 bases identical to TRBD2. Germline CDR1 reads SGHRS; CDR2 reads YFSETQ. The V segment lost 0 bases and the J segment 4 bases; nucleotides outside the gene matches: 9. The CDR3 length is 16 residues. Here the CDR3 reads CASSLGGLAGVYEQYF. The CDR3 nucleotides read TGCGCCAGCAGCTTGGGAGGACTAGCAGGTGTGTACGAGCAGTACTTC.

The chain recombines TRBV5-4 with TRBJ2-2; TRBD1 matches at 8 bases. Germline V CDR1 and CDR2: SGHNT, YYREEE (reference sequence). This CDR3 comprises 15 residues. V shed 6 bases, J shed 6 bases, and the junction held 10 bases outside the gene matches. CDR3 bases: TGTGCCAGCACCGGCCAGGGGGCGGTAGCCGGGGAGCTGTTTTTT. As protein: CASTGQGAVAGELFF.

This chain uses TRBV9 with TRBJ2-1, with 12 bases that match TRBD1. The CDR3 runs to 20 residues. CDR1 is SGDLS and CDR2 is YYNGEE in the germline V gene. Unmatched junction bases numbered 16, after V lost 3 bases and J lost 3 bases. In nucleotides, the CDR3 is TGTGCCAGCAGCGGACTCGGGACAGGGGGCGCGATCAAGAGCTACAATGAGCAGTTCTTC. Its protein product is CASSGLGTGGAIKSYNEQFF.

The CDR3 spells CASSQGGRANTDTQYF. As DNA, the CDR3 is TGTGCCAGCAGCCAAGGAGGTAGAGCGAACACAGATACGCAGTATTTT. The V gene is TRBV4-2, the J gene TRBJ2-3; no definite D call. The length of the CDR3 is 16 residues. Germline-derived CDR1 and CDR2 are LGHNA and YNFKEQ. The germline V and J ends were trimmed by 1 base and 2 bases, with 13 bases remaining between them.

As regards this clone: Other DNA sequences of this sample code for an identical CDR3. The chain joins TRBV7-2 to TRBJ1-1; D is undetermined. Germline CDR1 and CDR2: SGHTA and FQGNSA. This CDR3 is 13 amino acids long. V was pared by 5 bases and J by 1 base, with 8 bases between. The CDR3 reads CASSLGRNTEAFF. The CDR3 coding sequence is TGTGCCAGCAGCCTCGGGAGGAACACTGAAGCTTTCTTT. Together with reference TRBV7-2 and TRBJ1-1, the CDR3 gives the full variable domain: GAGVSQSPSNKVTEKGKDVELRCDPISGHTALYWYRQSLGQGLEFLIYFQGNSAPDKSGLPSDRFSAERTGGSVSTLTIQRTQQEDSAVYLCASSLGRNTEAFFGQGTRLTVV.

The chain employs TRBV18 and TRBJ2-7; TRBD2 matches 14 bases. Germline V gene sequence: CDR1 KGHSH, CDR2 LQKENI. The CDR3 has 15 amino acids. The junction had 4 bases not matched to a gene; V was cut back by 6 bases and J by 3 bases. CDR3 sequence (DNA): TGTGCCAGCTCGCGTGGGACTAGCGGGAGCTACGAGCAGTACTTC. This translates into CASSRGTSGSYEQYF.

The chain is built from TRBV9 and TRBJ1-1; 10 bases fit TRBD1. The CDR3 contains 16 residues. The germline gives CDR1 SGDLS, CDR2 YYNGEE. V lost 4 bases to trimming and J lost 5 bases; unmatched junction nucleotides: 11. CDR3 in DNA: TGTGCCAGCAGCCCAGACAGGGGGCGTCTCTGGACTGAAGCTTTCTTT. Amino acid sequence: CASSPDRGRLWTEAFF.

CDR3 amino acids: CSVSGSGLAAPFLRFF. DNA of the CDR3: TGCAGCGTTTCGGGGTCGGGACTAGCCGCCCCATTTCTTAGGTTCTTC. V usage is TRBV29-1 and J usage is TRBJ2-1, with 9 nucleotides matching TRBD2. V shed 5 bases and J 15 bases; nucleotides not matched to a gene: 23. The CDR3 is made up of 16 amino acids. The germline gives CDR1 SQVTM, CDR2 ANQGSEA.

V gene TRBV7-9 combines with J gene TRBJ2-7; 10 positions match TRBD2. Trimming at V came to 8 bases and at J to 7 bases, leaving 8 bases not matched to a gene. CDR1 and CDR2 (germline): SEHNR, FQNEAQ (reference sequence). CDR3 size: 13 residues. The CDR3 protein is CASQREGAREQYF. CDR3 sequence (DNA): TGTGCCAGCCAGCGGGAGGGGGCACGAGAGCAGTACTTC. The whole variable domain, remainder taken from reference TRBV7-9 and TRBJ2-7, is DTGVSQNPRHKITKRGQNVTFRCDPISEHNRLYWYRQTLGQGPEFLTYFQNEAQLEKSRLLSDRFSAERPKGSFSTLEIQRTEQGDSAMYLCASQREGAREQYFGPGTRLTVT.

The V call is TRBV5-1, the J call TRBJ2-5, with D possibly matching TRBD1 (5 bases). This CDR3 spans 13 amino acids. The V end was cut by 1 base, the J end by 3 bases, with 7 bases between. Germline lookup yields CDR1 SGHRS and CDR2 YFSETQ. CDR3 in DNA: TGCGCCAGCAGCTTGCAGACAGAAGAGACCCAGTACTTC. Its protein product is CASSLQTEETQYF.

The chain uses TRBV6-5 and TRBJ1-1; unclear D gene. V lost 5 bases and J lost 3, with 13 bases in between. Germline V gives CDR1 MNHEY, CDR2 SVGAGI. This CDR3 has 14 residues. The DNA for the CDR3 is TGTGCCAGCAGTCCACCGGCGGGAGACACTGAAGCTTTCTTT. This sequence encodes CASSPPAGDTEAFF.

This chain connects TRBV6-5 to TRBJ2-5; a possible D gene is TRBD1 (6 bases). The length of the CDR3 is 14 residues. V dropped 5 bases and J dropped 2 bases, with 12 bases sitting between them. Germline values: CDR1 MNHEY, CDR2 SVGAGI. CDR3 DNA: TGTGCCAGCAGTCAGGGGTCCGGGCAAGAGACCCAGTACTTC. Residues: CASSQGSGQETQYF.

The J gene is TRBJ1-5, the V gene TRBV6-1; weak D call: TRBD1 (6 bases). Germline lookup yields CDR1 MNHNS and CDR2 SASEGT. The CDR3 is 16 residues long. V was pared by 4 bases and J by 0 bases, with 13 bases between. The CDR3, as DNA: TGTGCCAGCAGTGCCGGGACACTAAATAGCAATCAGCCCCAGCATTTT. Protein sequence: CASSAGTLNSNQPQHF.